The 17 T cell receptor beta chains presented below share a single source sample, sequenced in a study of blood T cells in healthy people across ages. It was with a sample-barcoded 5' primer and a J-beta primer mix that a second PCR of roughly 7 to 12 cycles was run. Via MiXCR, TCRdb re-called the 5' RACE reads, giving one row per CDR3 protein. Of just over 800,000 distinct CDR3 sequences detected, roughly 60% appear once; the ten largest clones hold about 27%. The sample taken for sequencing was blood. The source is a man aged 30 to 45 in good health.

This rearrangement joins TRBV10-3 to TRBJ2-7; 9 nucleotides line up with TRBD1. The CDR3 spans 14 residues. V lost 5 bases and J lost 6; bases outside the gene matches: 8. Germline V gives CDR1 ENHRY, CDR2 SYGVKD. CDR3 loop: CAISPGTGLGEQYF. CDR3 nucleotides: TGTGCCATCAGTCCCGGGACAGGGCTAGGCGAGCAGTACTTC.

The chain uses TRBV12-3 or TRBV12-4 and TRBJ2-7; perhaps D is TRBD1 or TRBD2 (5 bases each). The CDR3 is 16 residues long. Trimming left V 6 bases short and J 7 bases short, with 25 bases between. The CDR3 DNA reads TGTGCCAGCAGCCTTGGGGGTGGTCGCTCCTACAATGAGCAGTACTTC. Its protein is CASSLGGGRSYNEQYF.

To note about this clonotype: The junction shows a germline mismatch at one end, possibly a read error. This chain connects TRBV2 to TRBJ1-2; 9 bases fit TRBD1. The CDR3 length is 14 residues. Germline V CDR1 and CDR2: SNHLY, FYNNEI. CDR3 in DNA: TGTGCCGGCAGCGAAACGGGACAGGGAGGCGGCTACACCTTC. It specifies CAGSETGQGGGYTF.

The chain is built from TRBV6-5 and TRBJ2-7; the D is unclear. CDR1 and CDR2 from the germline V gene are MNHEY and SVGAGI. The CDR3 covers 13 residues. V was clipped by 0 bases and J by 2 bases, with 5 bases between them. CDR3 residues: CASSYSRPYEQYF. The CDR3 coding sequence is TGTGCCAGCAGTTACTCAAGACCCTACGAGCAGTACTTC.

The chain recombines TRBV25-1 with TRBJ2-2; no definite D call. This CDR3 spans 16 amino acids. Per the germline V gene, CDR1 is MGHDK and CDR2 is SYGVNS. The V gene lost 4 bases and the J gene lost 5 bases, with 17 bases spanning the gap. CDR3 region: CASSGPGRQSTGELFF. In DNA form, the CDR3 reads TGTGCCAGCAGTGGACCGGGCCGCCAATCAACCGGGGAGCTGTTTTTT.

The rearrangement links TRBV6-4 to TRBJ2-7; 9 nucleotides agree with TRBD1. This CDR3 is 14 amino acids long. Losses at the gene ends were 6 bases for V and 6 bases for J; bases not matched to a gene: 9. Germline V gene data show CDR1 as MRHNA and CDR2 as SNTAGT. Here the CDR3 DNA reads TGTGCCAGCAGGTTTCCGGGACAGGGTTCCGAGCAGTACTTC. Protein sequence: CASRFPGQGSEQYF.

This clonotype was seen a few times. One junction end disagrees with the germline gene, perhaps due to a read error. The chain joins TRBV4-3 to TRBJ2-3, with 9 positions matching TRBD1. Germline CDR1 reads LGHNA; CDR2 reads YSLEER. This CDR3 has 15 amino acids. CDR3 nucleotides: TGTGCCAGCAGCCCCGGGACAGGGAGCACAGATACGCAGTATTTT. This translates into CASSPGTGSTDTQYF.

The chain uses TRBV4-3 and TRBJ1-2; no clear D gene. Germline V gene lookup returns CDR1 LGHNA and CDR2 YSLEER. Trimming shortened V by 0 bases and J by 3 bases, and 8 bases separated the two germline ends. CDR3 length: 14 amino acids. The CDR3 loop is CASSQEVRHYGYTF. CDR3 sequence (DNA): TGCGCCAGCAGCCAAGAGGTCCGGCACTATGGCTACACCTTC.

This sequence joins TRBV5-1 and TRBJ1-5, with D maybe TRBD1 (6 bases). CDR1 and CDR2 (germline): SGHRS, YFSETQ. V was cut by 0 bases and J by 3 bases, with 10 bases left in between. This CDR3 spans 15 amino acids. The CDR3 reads CASSLDQGNNQPQHF. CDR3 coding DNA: TGCGCCAGCAGCTTGGATCAGGGGAACAATCAGCCCCAGCATTTT.

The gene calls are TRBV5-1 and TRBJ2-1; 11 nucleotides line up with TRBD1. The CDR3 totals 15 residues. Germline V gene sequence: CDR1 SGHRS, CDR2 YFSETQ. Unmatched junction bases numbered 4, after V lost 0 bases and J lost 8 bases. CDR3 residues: CASSLEGQGVDEQFF. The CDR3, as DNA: TGCGCCAGCAGCTTGGAGGGACAGGGGGTAGATGAGCAGTTCTTC. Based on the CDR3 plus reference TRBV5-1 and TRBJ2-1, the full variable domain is KAGVTQTPRYLIKTRGQQVTLSCSPISGHRSVSWYQQTPGQGLQFLFEYFSETQRNKGNFPGRFSGRQFSNSRSEMNVSTLELGDSALYLCASSLEGQGVDEQFFGPGTRLTVL.

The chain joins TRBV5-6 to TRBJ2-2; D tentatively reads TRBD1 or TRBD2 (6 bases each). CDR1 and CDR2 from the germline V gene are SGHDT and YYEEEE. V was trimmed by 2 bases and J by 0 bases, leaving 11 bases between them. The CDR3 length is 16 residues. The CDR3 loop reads CASSFTGGANTGELFF. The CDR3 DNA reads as TGTGCCAGCAGCTTTACCGGGGGCGCGAACACCGGGGAGCTGTTTTTT.

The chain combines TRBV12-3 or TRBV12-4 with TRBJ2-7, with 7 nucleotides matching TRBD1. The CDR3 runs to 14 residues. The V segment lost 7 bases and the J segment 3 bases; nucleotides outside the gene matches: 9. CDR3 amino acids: CASTTGTASYEQYF. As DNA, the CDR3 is TGTGCCAGCACCACCGGGACAGCAAGCTACGAGCAGTACTTC.

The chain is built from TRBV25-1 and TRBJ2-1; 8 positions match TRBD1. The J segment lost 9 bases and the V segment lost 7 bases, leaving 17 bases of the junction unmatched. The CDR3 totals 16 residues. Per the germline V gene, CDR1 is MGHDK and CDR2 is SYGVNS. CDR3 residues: CASTEGARQGRGEQFF. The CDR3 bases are TGTGCCAGCACCGAAGGGGCAAGACAGGGGCGAGGTGAGCAGTTCTTC.

The CDR3 region has the DNA TGCAGCGTTGGCTCTGGGCAGAGGAGTTACGAGCAGTACTTC. Protein product: CSVGSGQRSYEQYF. The chain couples TRBV29-1 to TRBJ2-7; D is unclear. Looked up from germline, CDR1 is SQVTM and CDR2 is ANQGSEA. CDR3 length: 14 residues. The V gene lost 4 bases and the J gene lost 4 bases, with 17 bases spanning the gap.

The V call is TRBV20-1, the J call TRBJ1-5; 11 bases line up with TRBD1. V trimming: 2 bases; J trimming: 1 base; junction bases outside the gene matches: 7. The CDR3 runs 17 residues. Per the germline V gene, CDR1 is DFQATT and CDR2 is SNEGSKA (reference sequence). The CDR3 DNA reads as TGCAGTGCTAGATACCGGGACAGGGGGAACAGCAATCAGCCCCAGCATTTT. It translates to CSARYRDRGNSNQPQHF.

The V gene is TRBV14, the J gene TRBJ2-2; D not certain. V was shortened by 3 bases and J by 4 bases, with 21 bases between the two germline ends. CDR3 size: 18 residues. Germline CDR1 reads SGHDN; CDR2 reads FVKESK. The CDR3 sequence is CASSQSPAGFGGTGELFF. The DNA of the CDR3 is TGTGCCAGCAGCCAGAGCCCAGCTGGGTTCGGTGGCACCGGGGAGCTGTTTTTT.

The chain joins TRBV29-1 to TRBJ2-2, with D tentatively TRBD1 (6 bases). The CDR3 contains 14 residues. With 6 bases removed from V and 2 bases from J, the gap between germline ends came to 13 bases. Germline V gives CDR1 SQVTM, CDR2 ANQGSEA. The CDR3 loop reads CSVVGTLNTGELFF. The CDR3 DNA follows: TGCAGCGTCGTCGGGACACTAAACACCGGGGAGCTGTTTTTT.